This T cell receptor beta chain was sequenced during a study of cytomegalovirus exposure and HLA in healthy donors. Study observations and caveats: Later analysis suggested most CMV-associated TCR beta chains were HLA-restricted. In a later analysis, compared with equally common non-associated chains, HLA-associated beta chains were more expanded. When presence/absence was analysed, sequencing depth was taken to be roughly uniform across donors. The authors confirmed in vitro that a few CMV-associated chains were specific for CMV antigens.

The PCR employed 60 Vbeta primers together with 13 Jbeta primers. Using immunoSEQ multiplex PCR, the repertoire was profiled, and TCRdb retains in-frame clones only, with some absent. The table lists approximately 190,000 clones, approximately 78% of them singletons. CDR1 and CDR2 from the germline V gene are GTSNPN and SVGIG (reference sequence). The CDR3 contains 13 residues. Trimming removed 3 bases from V and 3 bases from J, with 12 bases in between. Note on this clone: As yet, its antigen is unknown.

The rearrangement links TRBV30 to TRBJ2-7; D is possibly TRBD2 (6 bases). The source is a woman between 50 and 59 years old in good health and CMV-seropositive. The sample was PBMCs. The CDR3 spells CAWRALGGYEQYF. The DNA of the CDR3 is TGTGCCTGGAGGGCCCTGGGGGGCTACGAGCAGTACTTC. Combining the CDR3 with reference TRBV30 and TRBJ2-7 gives the whole variable domain SQTIHQWPATLVQPVGSPLSLECTVEGTSNPNLYWYRQAAGRGLQLLFYSVGIGQISSEVPQNLSASRPQDRQFILSSKKLLLSDSGFYLCAWRALGGYEQYFGPGTRLTVT.